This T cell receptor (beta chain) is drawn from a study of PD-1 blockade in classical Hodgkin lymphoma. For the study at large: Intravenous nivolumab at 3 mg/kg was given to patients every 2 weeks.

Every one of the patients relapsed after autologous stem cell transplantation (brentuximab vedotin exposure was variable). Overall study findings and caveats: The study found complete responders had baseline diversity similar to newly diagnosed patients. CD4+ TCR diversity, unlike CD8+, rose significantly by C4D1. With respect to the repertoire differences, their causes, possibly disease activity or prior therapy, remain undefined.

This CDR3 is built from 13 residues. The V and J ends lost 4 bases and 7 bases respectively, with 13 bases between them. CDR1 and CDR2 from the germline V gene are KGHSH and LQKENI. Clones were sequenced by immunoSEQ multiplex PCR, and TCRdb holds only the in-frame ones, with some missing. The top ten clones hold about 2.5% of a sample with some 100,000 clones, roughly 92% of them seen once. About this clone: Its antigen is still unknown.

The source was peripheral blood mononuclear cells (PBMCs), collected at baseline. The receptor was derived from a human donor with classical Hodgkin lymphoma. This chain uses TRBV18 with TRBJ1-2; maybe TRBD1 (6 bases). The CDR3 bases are TGTGCCAGCTCACGGACAGAGCCAGGTGGCTACACCTTC. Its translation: CASSRTEPGGYTF.